A selection of T cell receptor beta chains follows, all from one sample in a study of quantifying T cell responses using KT2 cells. TCRdb fed the UMI-ligation and nested PCR reads into MiXCR, producing one record per CDR3 protein. Counted here are 25,000 to 35,000 distinct CDR3 sequences, about 9.3% occurring once; the ten biggest clones make up roughly 9.7%. Material for sequencing was PBMCs spiked with cells of the T cell clone KT2. These receptors were collected from a human donor. Both conserved end residues are part of each CDR3. The D gene is left open where the match is weak. Size is omitted from some rows. Given values are once, few, many or a class for expanded clones.

abundance: medium-sized; j_gene: TRBJ2-5; d_gene: NA; v_gene: TRBV27; CDR3aa: CASSLVGSGLQETQYF; CDR3nt: TGTGCCAGCAGTTTAGTTGGTAGCGGACTCCAAGAGACCCAGTACTTC
abundance: many; j_gene: TRBJ1-6; d_gene: TRBD1; v_gene: TRBV12-3/TRBV12-4; CDR3aa: CASSLTLGTGFGNSPLHF; CDR3nt: TGTGCCAGCAGTCTGACCTTAGGGACAGGGTTTGGGAATTCACCCCTCCACTTT
abundance: many; j_gene: TRBJ1-5; d_gene: NA; v_gene: TRBV12-3/TRBV12-4; CDR3aa: CASSFGTVNQPQHF; CDR3nt: TGTGCCAGCAGTTTCGGTACAGTCAATCAGCCCCAGCATTTT
abundance: NA; j_gene: TRBJ2-7; d_gene: NA; v_gene: TRBV6-2/TRBV6-3; CDR3aa: CASVERVSWGEQYF; CDR3nt: TGTGCCAGCGTCGAAAGAGTTTCTTGGGGTGAGCAGTACTTC
abundance: NA; j_gene: TRBJ1-6; d_gene: NA; v_gene: TRBV19; CDR3aa: CASNGHKNSPLHF; CDR3nt: TGTGCCAGTAATGGACACAAGAATTCACCCCTCCACTTT
abundance: NA; j_gene: TRBJ2-3; d_gene: TRBD2; v_gene: TRBV12-3/TRBV12-4; CDR3aa: CASSDEAGESTDTQYF; CDR3nt: TGTGCCAGCAGTGATGAGGCGGGGGAGTCCACAGATACGCAGTATTTT
abundance: many; j_gene: TRBJ2-1; d_gene: NA; v_gene: TRBV5-1; CDR3aa: CASSLERELNEQFF; CDR3nt: TGCGCCAGCAGCTTGGAGAGGGAGCTTAATGAGCAGTTCTTC
abundance: few; j_gene: TRBJ2-1; d_gene: NA; v_gene: TRBV12-3/TRBV12-4; CDR3aa: CASSAPGGYNEQFF; CDR3nt: TGTGCCAGCAGTGCCCCTGGGGGTTACAATGAGCAGTTCTTC
abundance: medium-sized; j_gene: TRBJ1-1; d_gene: NA; v_gene: TRBV6-5; CDR3aa: CASRTGNTEAFF; CDR3nt: TGTGCCAGCAGGACAGGGAACACTGAAGCTTTCTTT
abundance: NA; j_gene: TRBJ2-2; d_gene: TRBD1; v_gene: TRBV2; CDR3aa: CASSGGGQGATGELFF; CDR3nt: TGTGCCAGCAGTGGGGGTGGACAGGGGGCGACCGGGGAGCTGTTTTTT
abundance: many; j_gene: TRBJ2-7; d_gene: TRBD2; v_gene: TRBV5-4; CDR3aa: CASSAGLAGYYEQYF; CDR3nt: TGTGCCAGCAGCGCGGGACTAGCGGGTTATTACGAGCAGTACTTC
abundance: few; j_gene: TRBJ2-7; d_gene: TRBD2; v_gene: TRBV6-2/TRBV6-3; CDR3aa: CASSLSRGRPFDEQYF; CDR3nt: TGTGCCAGCTCCCTGAGTCGCGGGAGGCCTTTCGACGAGCAGTACTTC
abundance: many; j_gene: TRBJ2-5; d_gene: NA; v_gene: TRBV4-1; CDR3aa: CASSQVANQETQYF; CDR3nt: TGCGCCAGCAGCCAAGTGGCTAACCAAGAGACCCAGTACTTC
abundance: many; j_gene: TRBJ1-1; d_gene: TRBD1; v_gene: TRBV7-2; CDR3aa: CASRPRPGQGNTEAFF; CDR3nt: TGTGCCAGCAGACCTCGACCGGGACAGGGGAACACTGAAGCTTTCTTT
abundance: NA; j_gene: TRBJ1-6; d_gene: TRBD1; v_gene: TRBV2; CDR3aa: CATSTGLDSPLHF; CDR3nt: TGTGCCACCTCGACAGGGTTGGATTCACCCCTCCACTTT
abundance: NA; j_gene: TRBJ2-2; d_gene: NA; v_gene: TRBV2; CDR3aa: CASKRRLAINTGELFF; CDR3nt: TGTGCCAGCAAACGAAGGCTAGCCATTAACACCGGGGAGCTGTTTTTT
abundance: many; j_gene: TRBJ2-7; d_gene: NA; v_gene: TRBV7-8; CDR3aa: CASSGRRTSYEQYF; CDR3nt: TGTGCCAGCAGCGGCAGACGGACCTCCTACGAGCAGTACTTC
abundance: many; j_gene: TRBJ1-2; d_gene: NA; v_gene: TRBV30; CDR3aa: CACLRGVDYGYTF; CDR3nt: TGTGCCTGTCTCAGAGGGGTGGACTATGGCTACACCTTC
abundance: few; j_gene: TRBJ2-7; d_gene: TRBD1; v_gene: TRBV6-6; CDR3aa: CASTWGQGSYEQYF; CDR3nt: TGTGCCAGCACCTGGGGACAGGGCTCCTACGAGCAGTACTTC
abundance: many; j_gene: TRBJ2-5; d_gene: TRBD2; v_gene: TRBV20-1; CDR3aa: CSARAGGKSQYF; CDR3nt: TGCAGTGCTAGAGCGGGAGGAAAGTCCCAGTACTTC
abundance: many; j_gene: TRBJ2-1; d_gene: NA; v_gene: TRBV20-1; CDR3aa: CSARTTRVNEQFF; CDR3nt: TGCAGTGCTAGAACCACGCGCGTTAATGAGCAGTTCTTC
abundance: NA; j_gene: TRBJ2-7; d_gene: TRBD2; v_gene: TRBV28; CDR3aa: CASSLSGSNYEQYF; CDR3nt: TGTGCCAGCAGCCTTAGCGGGAGTAACTACGAGCAGTACTTC